This note documents a single TCR beta chain sequence. Its target is not known. V lost 4 bases and J lost 4, with 16 bases in between. The CDR3 covers 15 residues. Germline values: CDR1 SEHNR, CDR2 FQNEAQ (reference sequence). Assay: immunoSEQ multiplex PCR; the TCRdb copy retains only in-frame clones and omits some. The sample yields about 110,000 clones, about 92% seen once. The record originates from a study of T cell responses to AZD1222 COVID-19 vaccine. Study-level results: Donors were mostly white British, more females; clonal diversity possibly underestimated. At baseline, just 6 or 7 AZD1222 recipients tested seropositive. Increased Spike-specific TCR breadth and depth were observed after two AZD1222 doses.

The starting material was peripheral blood, obtained 28 days after the second AZD1222 dose. The receptor was isolated from an adult who received the AZD1222 COVID-19 vaccine. The chain carries TRBV7-9 and TRBJ1-2; weak D call: TRBD1 (6 bases). Here the CDR3 DNA reads TGTGCCAGCAGCTCACCCCAGGGAGGGGGCTATGGCTACACCTTC. The encoded protein is CASSSPQGGGYGYTF.